This is a list of T cell receptor beta chains from one sample in a study of blood T cell repertoires in COVID-19. Some clones are missing from TCRdb's copy, which holds only in-frame ones; the method was immunoSEQ multiplex PCR. The sample records 70,000 or so clones, more than 80% being singletons. Sequenced: peripheral blood. These receptors all come from a man aged 30 to 45 with acute or convalescent COVID-19. Both conserved end residues are part of each CDR3. D genes are given only for firm matches. Some rows mark clone size as missing; the rest say once, few, many or name a class of expanded clone.

j_call v_call clone_size d_call cdr3_aa cdr3_nt
TRBJ2-3 TRBV28 - - CASSFQGRVTTDTQYF TGTGCCAGCAGTTTTCAGGGTAGGGTCACCACAGATACGCAGTATTTT
TRBJ1-4 TRBV19 few - CASSIEGRTNEKLFF TGTGCCAGTAGTATAGAGGGGAGAACTAATGAAAAACTGTTTTTT
TRBJ1-1 TRBV5-1 - - CASSLVWGGREAFF TGCGCCAGCAGCTTGGTTTGGGGGGGCCGGGAAGCTTTCTTT
TRBJ1-5 TRBV3-1/TRBV3-2 - - CASSQQFRQPQHF TGTGCCAGCAGCCAACAGTTTCGACAGCCCCAGCATTTT
TRBJ2-7 TRBV4-3 once TRBD2 CASSQGASGSYEQYF TGCGCCAGCAGCCAAGGGGCTAGCGGCTCCTACGAGCAGTACTTC
TRBJ2-3 TRBV7-9 - TRBD2 CASSPRTSGRVTDTQYF TGTGCCAGCAGCCCTAGGACTAGCGGGAGGGTAACAGATACGCAGTATTTT
TRBJ2-3 TRBV7-2 - - CASSSRVRVRDTQYF TGTGCCAGCAGCTCCAGGGTCAGAGTTCGGGATACGCAGTATTTT
TRBJ1-1 TRBV19 - TRBD1 CASSIHLGQGKMNTEAFF TGTGCCAGTAGTATCCACTTAGGACAGGGCAAGATGAACACTGAAGCTTTCTTT
TRBJ2-5 TRBV3-1/TRBV3-2 - TRBD1 CASSQGTGAKTQYF TGTGCCAGCAGCCAAGGGACAGGGGCGAAGACCCAGTACTTC
TRBJ1-1 TRBV9 - - CASSPEWNTEAFF TGTGCCAGCAGCCCAGAATGGAACACTGAAGCTTTCTTT
TRBJ1-2 TRBV7-8 once - CASSLGLALASGANYGYTF TGTGCCAGCAGCTTAGGTTTAGCCCTTGCTAGTGGAGCTAACTATGGCTACACCTTC
TRBJ1-2 TRBV4-2 few - CASSQGAGIGYTF TGTGCCAGCAGCCAAGGAGCAGGCATCGGCTACACCTTC
TRBJ1-2 TRBV2 - - CASSDRQTLNYGYTF TGTGCCAGCAGTGACAGGCAGACCTTAAACTATGGCTACACCTTC
TRBJ2-5 TRBV28 - TRBD2 CASSFPPGGRRSGRQETQYF TGTGCCAGCAGTTTCCCCCCGGGGGGCAGGAGGAGCGGGAGGCAAGAGACCCAGTACTTC
TRBJ1-5 TRBV6-6 - - CASSFRGYAQPQHF TGTGCCAGCAGTTTTCGAGGGTATGCTCAGCCCCAGCATTTT
TRBJ2-1 TRBV4-1 - - CASSQDPVGGGSYNEQFF TGCGCCAGCAGCCAGGACCCTGTAGGGGGGGGTTCGTACAATGAGCAGTTCTTC
TRBJ2-3 TRBV5-1 - TRBD2 CASSYGGAGTDTQYF TGCGCCAGCAGCTACGGGGGGGCCGGCACAGATACGCAGTATTTT
TRBJ1-4 TRBV27 few - CASRGLAIEKLFF TGTGCCAGCAGGGGACTTGCGATTGAAAAACTGTTTTTT
TRBJ1-5 TRBV6-5 - - CASTADGGDQPQHF TGTGCCAGCACCGCGGACGGGGGGGATCAGCCCCAGCATTTT
TRBJ2-5 TRBV2 - - CASRQEGAQETQYF TGTGCCAGCAGGCAGGAGGGGGCCCAAGAGACCCAGTACTTC
TRBJ2-1 TRBV18 - - CASSPLPAGEREQFF TGTGCCAGCTCACCACTACCCGCCGGGGAGCGCGAGCAGTTCTTC
TRBJ1-5 TRBV19 - - CASSPDTLQSQPQHF TGTGCCAGTAGTCCCGACACGCTACAAAGTCAGCCCCAGCATTTT
TRBJ1-2 TRBV19 - TRBD1 CASSLLADRGYYGYTF TGTGCCAGTAGTCTCCTCGCGGACAGGGGGTACTATGGCTACACCTTC
TRBJ1-1 TRBV24-1 once - CATSDGKRDLEDGTEAFF TGTGCCACCAGTGATGGTAAAAGGGACTTAGAGGATGGCACTGAAGCTTTCTTT
TRBJ1-1 TRBV27 - - CASRIRTWGDTEAFF TGTGCCAGCAGAATTCGGACATGGGGGGACACTGAAGCTTTCTTT
TRBJ1-1 TRBV3-1/TRBV3-2 - TRBD1 CASSRGTGSEAFF TGTGCCAGCAGCCGCGGGACAGGGTCTGAAGCTTTCTTT
TRBJ1-2 TRBV6-5 - TRBD1 CASSSVRQGAYGYTF TGTGCCAGCAGTTCAGTGCGACAGGGGGCCTATGGCTACACCTTC
TRBJ1-2 TRBV28 - - CASASRGGYAF TGTGCCAGTGCTTCTCGTGGAGGCTACGCCTTC
TRBJ1-2 TRBV29-1 once - CSASGDYGYTF TGCAGCGCGTCAGGGGACTATGGCTACACCTTC
TRBJ1-6 TRBV19 - - CASSIMTADSPLHF TGTGCCAGTAGTATAATGACTGCAGATTCACCCCTCCACTTT
TRBJ1-5 TRBV6-1 - - CASSDDSRGQPQHF TGTGCCAGCAGTGACGACAGTCGCGGTCAGCCCCAGCATTTT
TRBJ2-3 TRBV7-3 - - CASSLDSLSTDTQYF TGTGCCAGCAGCTTAGACTCTCTGAGCACAGATACGCAGTATTTT
TRBJ1-1 TRBV29-1 - - CSVPNWGPSF TGCAGCGTCCCCAACTGGGGCCCCTCCTTT
TRBJ2-3 TRBV9 - TRBD2 CASSVAASGSTDTQYF TGTGCCAGCAGCGTAGCGGCTAGCGGAAGCACAGATACGCAGTATTTT
TRBJ1-3 TRBV6-6 - - CAIGRGSYSGNTIYF TGTGCCATCGGAAGGGGGTCCTACTCTGGAAACACCATATATTTT
TRBJ1-2 TRBV27 - TRBD1 CASSFQGAPTNYGYTF TGTGCCAGCAGTTTCCAGGGGGCTCCCACTAACTATGGCTACACCTTC
TRBJ2-1 TRBV24-1 - - CATSELGRGNNEQFF TGTGCCACCAGTGAGTTAGGGAGGGGGAACAATGAGCAGTTCTTC
TRBJ2-1 TRBV7-8 - TRBD2 CASSLELGGGGGYNEQFF TGTGCCAGCAGCTTAGAATTGGGCGGCGGGGGGGGTTACAATGAGCAGTTCTTC
TRBJ1-4 TRBV3-1/TRBV3-2 - - CASSPLLGGEKLFF TGTGCCAGCAGCCCTCTCCTAGGAGGCGAAAAACTGTTTTTT
TRBJ1-2 TRBV27 - TRBD1 CASSETQGANYGYTF TGTGCCAGCAGTGAAACCCAGGGGGCGAACTATGGCTACACCTTC
TRBJ2-1 TRBV7-9 - - CASSPTRNEQFF TGTGCCAGCAGCCCGACAAGGAATGAGCAGTTCTTC
TRBJ1-5 TRBV5-1 few TRBD1 CASSGRDRDKPQHF TGCGCCAGCAGCGGGCGTGACAGGGACAAGCCCCAGCATTTT
TRBJ1-1 TRBV6-5 - - CASSRLNTEAFF TGTGCCAGCAGCCGTTTGAACACTGAAGCTTTCTTT
TRBJ2-1 TRBV4-2 once TRBD2 CASSQLRLAAYEQFF TGTGCCAGCAGCCAACTTCGACTAGCGGCCTATGAGCAGTTCTTC
TRBJ2-3 TRBV6-5 - TRBD2 CASSYRGVDTDTQYF TGTGCCAGCAGTTATCGGGGGGTCGACACAGATACGCAGTATTTT
TRBJ2-7 TRBV7-9 - - CASSPDISYEQYF TGTGCCAGCAGCCCGGACATCTCCTACGAGCAGTACTTC
TRBJ2-5 TRBV18 - - CASSPEETQYF TGTGCCAGCTCACCAGAGGAGACCCAGTACTTC
TRBJ1-4 TRBV19 - TRBD1 CASSVIEQGEGKLFF TGTGCCAGTAGCGTCATCGAACAGGGGGAAGGAAAACTGTTTTTT
TRBJ2-4 TRBV5-8 - - CASSLDGVRGFAKNIQYF TGTGCCAGCAGCTTGGATGGTGTCAGGGGTTTTGCCAAAAACATTCAGTACTTC